This T cell receptor (beta chain) stems from a study of blood T cells in healthy people across ages. Points from the study as a whole: Diversity of TCR beta per million T cells declined in a roughly linear way with age. A conclusive naive versus antigen-experienced comparison was prevented by the unsorted PBMCs.

This clonotype came up once. Its antigen is unknown. Germline CDR1 and CDR2: GTSNPN and SVGIG (reference sequence). Deletions cut 0 bases from V and 2 bases from J, with 9 bases between. This CDR3 has 14 amino acids. A second PCR of 7 to 11 cycles used a sample-barcoded 5' primer and a J-beta primer mix. A 12-random-nucleotide template-switch adaptor tagged each cDNA molecule. TCRdb recomputed calls from the 5' RACE reads with MiXCR, one row per CDR3 protein. The data show 850,000 to 1,300,000 distinct CDR3 sequences, over 35% seen once. Individuals who donated were healthy Caucasians from Russia aged roughly 6 to 95.

The chain combines TRBV30 with TRBJ2-3; D is possibly TRBD2 (6 bases). The receptor was derived from a woman aged 55-69 years in good health. Source material: blood. For the CDR3, the DNA is TGTGCCTGGAGTGTACGCGGGGCCACAGATACGCAGTATTTT. It yields the protein CAWSVRGATDTQYF.